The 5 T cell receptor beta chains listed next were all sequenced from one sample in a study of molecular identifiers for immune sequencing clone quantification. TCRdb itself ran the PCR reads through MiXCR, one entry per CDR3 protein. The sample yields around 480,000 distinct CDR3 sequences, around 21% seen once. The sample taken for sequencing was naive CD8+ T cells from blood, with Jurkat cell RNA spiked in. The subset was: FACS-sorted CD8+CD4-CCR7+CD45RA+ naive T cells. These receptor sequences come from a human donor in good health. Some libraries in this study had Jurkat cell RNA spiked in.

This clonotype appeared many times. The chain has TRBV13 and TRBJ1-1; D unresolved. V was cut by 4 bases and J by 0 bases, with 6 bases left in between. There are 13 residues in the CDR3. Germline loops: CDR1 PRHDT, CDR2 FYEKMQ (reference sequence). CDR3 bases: TGTGCCAGCAGCTCCTTCATGAACACTGAAGCTTTCTTT. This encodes CASSSFMNTEAFF.

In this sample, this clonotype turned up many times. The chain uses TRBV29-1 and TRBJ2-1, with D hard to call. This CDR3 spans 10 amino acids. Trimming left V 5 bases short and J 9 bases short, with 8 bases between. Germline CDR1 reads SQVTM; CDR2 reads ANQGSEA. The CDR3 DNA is TGCAGCGTTCCGACGAGTGAGCAGTTCTTC. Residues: CSVPTSEQFF.

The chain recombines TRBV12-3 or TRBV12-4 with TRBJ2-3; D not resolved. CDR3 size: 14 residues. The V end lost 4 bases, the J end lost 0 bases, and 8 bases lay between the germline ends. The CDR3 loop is CASSSTPSTDTQYF. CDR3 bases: TGTGCCAGCAGTTCGACTCCTAGCACAGATACGCAGTATTTT.

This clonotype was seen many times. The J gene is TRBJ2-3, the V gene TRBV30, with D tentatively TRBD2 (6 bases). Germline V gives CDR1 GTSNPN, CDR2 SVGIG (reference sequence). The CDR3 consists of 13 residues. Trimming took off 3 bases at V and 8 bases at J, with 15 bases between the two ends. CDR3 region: CAWRESAGSTQYF. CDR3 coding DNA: TGTGCCTGGAGAGAGTCGGCGGGAAGTACGCAGTATTTT.

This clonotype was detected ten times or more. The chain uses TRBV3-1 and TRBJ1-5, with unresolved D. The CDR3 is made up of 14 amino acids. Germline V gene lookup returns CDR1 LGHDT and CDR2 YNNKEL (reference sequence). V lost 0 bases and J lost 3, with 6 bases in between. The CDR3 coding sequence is TGTGCCAGCAGCCAAGATCGTGCCAATCAGCCCCAGCATTTT. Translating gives CASSQDRANQPQHF.